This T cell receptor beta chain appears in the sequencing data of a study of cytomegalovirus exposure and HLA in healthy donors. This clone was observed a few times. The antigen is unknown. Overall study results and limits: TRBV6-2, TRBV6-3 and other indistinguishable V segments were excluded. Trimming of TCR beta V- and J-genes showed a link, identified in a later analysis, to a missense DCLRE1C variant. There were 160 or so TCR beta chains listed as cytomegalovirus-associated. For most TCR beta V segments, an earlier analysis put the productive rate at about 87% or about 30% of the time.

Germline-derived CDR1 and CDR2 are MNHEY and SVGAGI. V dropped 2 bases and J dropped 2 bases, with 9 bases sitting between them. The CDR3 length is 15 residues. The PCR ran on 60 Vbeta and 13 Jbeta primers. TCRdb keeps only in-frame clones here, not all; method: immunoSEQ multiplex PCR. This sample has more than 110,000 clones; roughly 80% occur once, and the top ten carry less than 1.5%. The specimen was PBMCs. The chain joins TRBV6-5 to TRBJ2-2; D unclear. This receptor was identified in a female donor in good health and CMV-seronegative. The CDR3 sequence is CASSYQVTNTGELFF. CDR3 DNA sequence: TGTGCCAGCAGTTACCAGGTCACTAACACCGGGGAGCTGTTTTTT.